These 21 T cell receptor beta chains originate from one sample sequenced in a study of Tregs in tolerant kidney transplant recipients. Sequencing used immunoSEQ multiplex PCR; TCRdb keeps in-frame clones, though not all of them. The sample includes approximately 50,000 clones. The sample was CD4+ T cells from blood, taken before the transplant. Receptors were obtained from a human donor who received a combined kidney and bone marrow transplant.

On this clone: From the germline J gene comes the end of the CDR3, since the read stops 3 residues before it. The V gene is TRBV11-2, the J gene TRBJ1-2; D may be TRBD1 (6 bases). V lost 8 bases, J lost 2 bases, and 15 bases lay in between. From germline, CDR1 is SGHAT and CDR2 FQNNGV. This CDR3 is built from 14 residues. The CDR3 sequence: CASGKLQGNYGYTF. The sequenced CDR3 bases are TGTGCCAGCGGGAAATTACAGGGAAACTATGGC.

About this clone: The DNA ends 3 residues before the CDR3 does, and the rest of the CDR3 is filled in from the germline J gene. The V and J genes are TRBV30 and TRBJ1-4; tentative D call: TRBD1 (6 bases). In germline, CDR1 is GTSNPN, CDR2 SVGIG (reference sequence). The V gene lost 2 bases and the J gene lost 7 bases, with 11 bases spanning the gap. The CDR3 extends over 13 amino acids. The CDR3 loop reads CAWSWGLGEKLFF. The sequenced part of the CDR3 DNA is TGTGCCTGGAGTTGGGGGCTGGGTGAAAAA.

Comment on this clone: From the germline J gene comes the end of the CDR3, since the read stops 3 residues before it. The gene calls are TRBV7-8 and TRBJ2-7; 9 bases map to TRBD1. The length of the CDR3 is 15 residues. Germline CDR1 SGHVS, CDR2 FQNEAQ. V lost 3 bases and J lost 4; bases outside the gene matches: 7. The chain's CDR3 is CASSLGTGNFYEQYF. The sequenced part of the CDR3 DNA is TGTGCCAGCAGCTTGGGGACAGGGAATTTTTACGAG.

Turning to this clone: Germline and junction disagree at one end, which may indicate a read error. CDR3 amino acids: CASSRTGFQAFF. CDR3 DNA, as far as it was read: TGTGCTAGCAGCCGGACAGGATTCCAG. The chain couples TRBV6-2 or TRBV6-3 to TRBJ1-1, with 7 nucleotides matching TRBD1. The read is 3 residues too short to cover the CDR3 end, so that end is filled in from the germline J gene. The CDR3 sequence is 12 residues long. Germline V lookup: CDR1 MNHEY, CDR2 SVGEGT.

To note about this clone: From the germline J gene comes the end of the CDR3, since the read stops 3 residues before it. The rearrangement links TRBV7-9 to TRBJ2-5; TRBD1 matches 10 bases. After removal of 4 bases from V and 5 bases from J, the junction contained 4 bases not matched to a gene. The germline V gene encodes CDR1 SEHNR and CDR2 FQNEAQ (reference sequence). The CDR3 sequence is 14 residues long. The CDR3 is CASSWGQGMETQYF. CDR3 DNA (partial): TGTGCCAGCAGCTGGGGACAGGGGATGGAGACC.

With regard to this clone: Read sequence stops 3 residues before the CDR3 end, and the germline J gene provides the missing end. The rearrangement links TRBV6-4 to TRBJ2-7, with 8 bases matching TRBD1. The CDR3 extends over 18 amino acids. From germline, CDR1 is MRHNA and CDR2 SNTAGT. The ends lost 1 base at V and 1 base at J; junction bases unmatched: 12. The CDR3 DNA, read in part, is TGTGCCAGCAGTGACTTATTCCGGGGACAGGTCAATTCCTACGAG. It encodes CASSDLFRGQVNSYE. The complete CDR3 sequence is CASSDLFRGQVNSYEQYF.

Notes on this clone: The CDR3 end is not reached by the read, which stops 3 residues before it; the germline J gene fills it in. V is TRBV30 and J is TRBJ1-2; TRBD1 matches at 7 bases. Germline V CDR1 and CDR2: GTSNPN, SVGIG (reference sequence). The CDR3 loop spans 13 amino acids. V lost 5 bases, J lost 0 bases, and 3 bases stayed unmatched. CDR3 DNA (partial): TGTGCCTGGGACAGGGACTCTAACTATGGC. This gives the protein CAWDRDSNYG. The complete CDR3 sequence is CAWDRDSNYGYTF.

Of note for this clone: Read coverage stops 3 residues before the CDR3 terminus; the germline J gene supplies the remainder. The V call is TRBV2, the J call TRBJ2-5; D is ambiguous. This CDR3 is 13 amino acids long. Per the germline V gene, CDR1 is SNHLY and CDR2 is FYNNEI. The ends were cut back, 5 bases at V and 0 bases at J, with 7 bases in the middle. This CDR3 is CASSLDNQETQYF. CDR3 DNA, as far as it was read: TGTGCCAGCAGTCTCGACAACCAAGAGACC.

About this clone: The read finishes 3 residues shy of the CDR3 end, and the germline J gene is used to complete it. This chain connects TRBV19 to TRBJ2-5; 8 positions match TRBD2. Germline loops: CDR1 LNHDA, CDR2 SQIVND (reference sequence). CDR3 length: 14 residues. The V segment lost 4 bases and the J segment 5 bases; nucleotides outside the gene matches: 6. The covered CDR3 bases are TGTGCCAGTAGTAGGGGGACTAGAACCGAGACC. It encodes CASSRGTRTET. The whole CDR3 is CASSRGTRTETQYF. Drawing the rest from reference TRBV19 and TRBJ2-5, the complete variable domain is DGGITQSPKYLFRKEGQNVTLSCEQNLNHDAMYWYRQDPGQGLRLIYYSQIVNDFQKGDIAEGYSVSREKKESFPLTVTSAQKNPTAFYLCASSRGTRTETQYFGPGTRLLVL.

On this clone itself: The sequence runs out 3 residues before the end of the CDR3; the remainder is reconstructed from the germline J gene. The chain recombines TRBV28 with TRBJ1-4; 8 nucleotides agree with TRBD1. Trimming took 2 bases from V and 10 from J; bases not matched to a gene: 12. Germline-derived CDR1 and CDR2 are MDHEN and SYDVKM. The CDR3 has 16 residues. Incomplete CDR3 DNA: TGTGCCAGCAGTTTAGGCACAGGGGGGAAATCTGGAAAA. It codes for CASSLGTGGKSGK. The CDR3 in its entirety is CASSLGTGGKSGKLFF.

The CDR3 is CASSRDKDTEAFF. The sequenced CDR3 bases are TGTGCCAGTAGCCGGGACAAAGACACTGAA. The V gene is TRBV19, the J gene TRBJ1-1; D might be TRBD1 (6 bases). The read comes to an end 3 residues before the CDR3 does, leaving the germline J gene to fill in the end. CDR3 length: 13 residues. V lost 6 bases and J 3 bases, leaving 11 bases between the germline ends. CDR1 is LNHDA, CDR2 SQIVND, per germline (reference sequence).

In regard to this clone: The CDR3 end is not reached by the read, which stops 3 residues before it; the germline J gene fills it in. The chain uses TRBV6-2 or TRBV6-3 and TRBJ1-1; 7 bases are shared with TRBD1. V was pared by 6 bases and J by 5 bases, with 12 bases of the junction left unmatched. Germline V gives CDR1 MNHEY, CDR2 SVGEGT. This CDR3 comprises 15 residues. The CDR3 reads CASRRMTGIGTEAFF. Partial CDR3 DNA: TGTGCCAGCAGACGTATGACAGGGATTGGGACTGAA.

On this clone itself: The CDR3 goes on 3 residues after the read ends, and that part is filled in from the germline J gene. The V gene is TRBV7-2, the J gene TRBJ1-2; no definite D call. Between the trimmed V and J ends, which lost 2 bases and 3 bases, there was a span of 4 bases. Germline lookup yields CDR1 SGHTA and CDR2 FQGNSA. The CDR3 has 12 residues. The covered CDR3 bases are TGTGCCAGCAGCTTAACAGACTATGGC. This encodes CASSLTDYG. The entire CDR3 protein reads CASSLTDYGYTF.

As regards this clone: Coverage ceases 3 residues before the CDR3 finishes, and the germline J gene fills in the end. The chain uses TRBV18 and TRBJ1-4; D not resolved. The V gene lost 1 base and the J gene lost 0 bases, with 6 bases spanning the gap. The CDR3 totals 15 residues. Germline V CDR1 and CDR2: KGHSH, LQKENI. CDR3 sequence: CASSPRQTTNEKLFF. Partial CDR3 DNA: TGTGCCAGCTCACCACGCCAGACAACTAATGAAAAA.

With regard to this clone: The CDR3 extends 3 residues past the end of the read, so its final part is completed from the germline J gene. The chain recombines TRBV2 with TRBJ2-3; the match to TRBD2 covers 10 bases. Trimming removed 2 bases from V and 4 bases from J; junction bases left unmatched: 6. Germline values: CDR1 SNHLY, CDR2 FYNNEI. There are 16 residues in the CDR3. The CDR3 protein is CASSERASGSSDTQYF. The covered CDR3 bases are TGTGCCAGCAGTGAACGGGCTAGCGGGAGTTCAGATACG.

Points on this clone: The missing CDR3 end, 3 residues past where the read stops, is filled in from the germline J gene. The V and J genes are TRBV19 and TRBJ2-3, with 10 bases fitting TRBD2. V shed 2 bases and J 4 bases; nucleotides not matched to a gene: 3. The germline V gene has CDR1 LNHDA and CDR2 SQIVND (reference sequence). The CDR3 extends over 15 amino acids. Here the CDR3 reads CASSIQRGGADTQYF. The CDR3 DNA, read in part, is TGTGCCAGTAGTATACAGCGGGGGGGCGCAGATACG.

The CDR3 reads CASSLARGGSLQPQHF. CDR3 bases read: TGTGCCAGCAGCTTAGCGCGGGGGGGCTCGTTGCAGCCC. V gene TRBV7-6 combines with J gene TRBJ1-5, with D maybe TRBD1 (6 bases). The read gets to within 3 residues of the CDR3 end, and the germline J gene fills in the rest. Germline V lookup: CDR1 SGHVS, CDR2 FNYEAQ. The length of the CDR3 is 16 residues. V was pared by 0 bases and J by 7 bases, with 16 bases between. Full variable domain (rest looked up from reference TRBV7-6 and TRBJ1-5): GAGVSQSPRYKVTKRGQDVALRCDPISGHVSLYWYRQALGQGPEFLTYFNYEAQQDKSGLPNDRFSAERPEGSISTLTIQRTEQRDSAMYRCASSLARGGSLQPQHFGDGTRLSIL.

Of note for this clone: With the read ending 3 residues before the CDR3 end, the germline J gene is used to fill in that end. The gene calls are TRBV7-9 and TRBJ1-6; the D gene is possibly TRBD1 (6 bases). V was shortened by 5 bases and J by 5 bases, with 13 bases between the two germline ends. The CDR3 consists of 15 residues. Per germline, CDR1 SEHNR and CDR2 FQNEAQ (reference sequence). The CDR3 bases that were read are TGTGCCAGCAGCACCTCGGGACACAATAATTCACCC. As protein: CASSTSGHNNSP. The CDR3 in its entirety is CASSTSGHNNSPLHF.

A remark on this clone: From the germline J gene comes the end of the CDR3, since the read stops 3 residues before it. The chain is built from TRBV14 and TRBJ2-3; 13 positions agree with TRBD2. This CDR3 is built from 15 residues. The germline CDR1 and CDR2 sequences are SGHDN and FVKESK. V trimming: 5 bases; J trimming: 4 bases; junction bases outside the gene matches: 3. This CDR3 is CASSGLAGVPDTQYF. The sequenced CDR3 bases are TGTGCCAGCAGCGGACTAGCGGGGGTCCCAGATACG.

Regarding this clone: The sequenced fragment ends 3 residues before the CDR3 boundary, so the rest is inferred from the germline J gene. The rearrangement joins TRBV18 to TRBJ1-4, with TRBD1 as a possible D gene (5 bases). V lost 3 bases to trimming and J lost 8 bases, with 13 bases between them. CDR1 and CDR2 from the germline V gene are KGHSH and LQKENI. There are 14 residues in the CDR3. The CDR3 spells CASSPGQGREKLFF. The sequenced part of the CDR3 DNA is TGTGCCAGCTCACCGGGGCAGGGAAGGGAAAAA.

Turning to this clone: The read gets to within 3 residues of the CDR3 end, and the germline J gene fills in the rest. The rearrangement joins TRBV2 to TRBJ1-6; 12 bases are shared with TRBD1. Germline V gene lookup returns CDR1 SNHLY and CDR2 FYNNEI. The junction had 9 bases not matched to a gene; V was cut back by 5 bases and J by 4 bases. The CDR3 has 18 residues. The CDR3 bases that were read are TGTGCCAGCAGTTCCGGGACAGGGGGCTCGGCTTATAATTCACCC. Translated: CASSSGTGGSAYNSP. The whole CDR3 reads CASSSGTGGSAYNSPLHF.